This passage covers 9 T cell receptor beta chains from one sample sequenced in a study of blood T cell repertoires in COVID-19. Assay used: immunoSEQ multiplex PCR; TCRdb lists only in-frame clones, some missing. The table lists about 29,000 clones, 85% to 90% of them singletons, with approximately 15% in the top ten. The sequencing input was peripheral blood. The receptors were gathered from a man older than 75 with acute or convalescent COVID-19.

This chain's CDR3 is CASSLGTGQTEAFF. The DNA for the CDR3 is TGCGCCAGCAGCTTGGGGACAGGGCAGACTGAAGCTTTCTTT. The chain joins TRBV5-1 to TRBJ1-1; TRBD1 matches at 8 bases. V gave up 0 bases and J gave up 5 bases; unmatched junction bases: 3. CDR1 and CDR2 (germline): SGHRS, YFSETQ. This CDR3 has 14 residues.

The chain has TRBV5-8 and TRBJ2-1; possibly TRBD1 for D (6 bases). The CDR3 runs 15 residues. The V end lost 6 bases, the J end lost 0 bases, and 13 bases lay between the germline ends. Germline CDR1 SGHTS, CDR2 YDEGEE. CDR3 region: CASTKQGSSYNEQFF. The CDR3 bases are TGTGCCAGCACCAAGCAGGGGTCCTCCTACAATGAGCAGTTCTTC.

V and J are TRBV6-6 and TRBJ1-4; D remains unclear. Looked up from germline, CDR1 is MNHNY and CDR2 is SVGAGI (reference sequence). The CDR3 is 13 residues long. The germline V and J ends were trimmed by 0 bases and 6 bases, with 5 bases remaining between them. CDR3 in DNA: TGTGCCAGCAGTTACTCCGGGTATGAAAAACTGTTTTTT. Translated: CASSYSGYEKLFF.

V and J are TRBV11-2 and TRBJ2-7; TRBD1 might be the D (6 bases). Trimming removed 7 bases from V and 1 base from J, with 20 bases in between. There are 16 residues in the CDR3. Germline V gene lookup returns CDR1 SGHAT and CDR2 FQNNGV. The DNA of the CDR3 is TGTGCCAGCAAGCCTTCCGGGACACTCACTTCCTACGAGCAGTACTTC. This translates into CASKPSGTLTSYEQYF.

The chain employs TRBV19 and TRBJ1-1; D is perhaps TRBD1 (6 bases). Germline CDR1 and CDR2: LNHDA and SQIVND (reference sequence). V was clipped by 4 bases and J by 3 bases, with 12 bases between them. The CDR3 consists of 14 residues. CDR3 sequence (DNA): TGTGCCAGTAGTAACCAGGGGTCGGACACTGAAGCTTTCTTT. It specifies CASSNQGSDTEAFF.

The V gene is TRBV7-9, the J gene TRBJ2-6, with TRBD1 as a possible D gene (6 bases). V lost 5 bases, J lost 0 bases, and 14 bases lay in between. This CDR3 has 17 residues. Germline V lookup: CDR1 SEHNR, CDR2 FQNEAQ (reference sequence). The CDR3 reads CASSRRQGSSGANVLTF. The CDR3 coding sequence is TGTGCCAGCAGCCGAAGGCAGGGGAGCTCTGGGGCCAACGTCCTGACTTTC.

This chain joins TRBV15 and TRBJ1-1; D uncertain. Germline CDR1 reads LNHNV; CDR2 reads YYDKDF (reference sequence). This CDR3 region has 13 residues. V was clipped by 6 bases and J by 1 base, with 9 bases between them. Written as DNA, the CDR3 is TGTGCCACCAGGGGCAGTGGGAACACTGAAGCTTTCTTT. Translating gives CATRGSGNTEAFF.

The chain carries TRBV2 and TRBJ1-1; D might be TRBD1 (5 bases). Germline CDR1 SNHLY, CDR2 FYNNEI. V was trimmed by 7 bases and J by 3 bases, leaving 12 bases between them. CDR3 length equals 13 residues. CDR3 residues: CASIRTRDTEAFF. The CDR3 DNA reads as TGTGCCAGCATTCGGACAAGGGACACTGAAGCTTTCTTT.

Notes on this clone: One end of the junction does not line up with germline, which may come from a read error. The chain combines TRBV2 with TRBJ1-2; D may be TRBD1 (5 bases). Germline CDR1 and CDR2: SNHLY and FYNNEI. The length of the CDR3 is 13 residues. As DNA, the CDR3 is TGTGCCAGCACGACAGACGCCCTCTATGGCTACGCCTTC. As protein: CASTTDALYGYAF.